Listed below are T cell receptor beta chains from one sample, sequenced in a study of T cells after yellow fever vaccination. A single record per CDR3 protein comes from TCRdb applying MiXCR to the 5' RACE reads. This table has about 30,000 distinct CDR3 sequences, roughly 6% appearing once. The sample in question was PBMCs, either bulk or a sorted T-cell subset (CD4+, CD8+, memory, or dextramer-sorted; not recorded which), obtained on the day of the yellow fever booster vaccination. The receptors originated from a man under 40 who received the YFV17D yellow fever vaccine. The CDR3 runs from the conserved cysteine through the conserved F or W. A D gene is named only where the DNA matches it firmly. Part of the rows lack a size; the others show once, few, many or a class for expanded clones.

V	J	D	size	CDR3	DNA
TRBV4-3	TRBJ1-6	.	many	CASSQDAGGRRDNSPLHF	TGCGCCAGCAGCCAAGATGCTGGGGGGCGTAGGGATAATTCACCCCTCCACTTT
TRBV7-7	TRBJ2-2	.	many	CASSSGPAGELFF	TGTGCCAGCAGCTCAGGACCAGCCGGGGAGCTGTTTTTT
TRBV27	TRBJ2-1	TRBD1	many	CASSFSGQGYNEQFF	TGTGCCAGCAGTTTTTCGGGACAGGGGTATAATGAGCAGTTCTTC
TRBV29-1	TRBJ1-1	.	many	CSVRGDSMNTEAFF	TGCAGCGTTCGAGGAGACAGCATGAACACTGAAGCTTTCTTT
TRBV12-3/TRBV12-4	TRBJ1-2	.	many	CASSREGTTGYTF	TGTGCCAGCAGTCGAGAAGGGACGACGGGCTACACCTTC
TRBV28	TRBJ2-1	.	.	CASNPPRQTKQFF	TGTGCCAGCAACCCCCCCCGACAGACCAAGCAGTTCTTC
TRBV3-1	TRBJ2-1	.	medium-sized	CASSQSENPYNEQFF	TGTGCCAGCAGCCAGTCAGAGAACCCCTACAATGAGCAGTTCTTC
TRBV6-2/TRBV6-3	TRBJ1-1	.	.	CASSYSSRLDRRGEAFF	TGTGCCAGCAGTTACTCGTCCCGCCTAGACAGGAGGGGTGAAGCTTTCTTT
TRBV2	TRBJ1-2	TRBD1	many	CASSGNRDREPYVSF	TGTGCCAGCAGTGGAAACCGGGACAGGGAGCCCTATGTCTCCTTC
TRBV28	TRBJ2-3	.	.	CASSHGADTQYF	TGTGCCAGCAGTCACGGGGCCGATACGCAGTATTTT
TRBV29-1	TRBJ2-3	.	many	CSVQIEAGDTQYF	TGCAGCGTGCAAATCGAAGCAGGGGATACGCAGTATTTT
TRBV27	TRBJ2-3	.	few	CASSAGLRTDTQYF	TGTGCCAGCAGTGCCGGCCTGCGCACAGATACGCAGTATTTT
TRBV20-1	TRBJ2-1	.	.	CSARDQTNYNEQFF	TGCAGTGCTAGAGACCAGACCAACTACAATGAGCAGTTCTTC
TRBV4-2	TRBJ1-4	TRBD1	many	CASSAEGQSNEKLFF	TGTGCCAGCAGCGCCGAGGGACAGAGTAATGAAAAACTGTTTTTT
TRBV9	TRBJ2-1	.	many	CASSVAPRSGYNEQFF	TGTGCCAGCAGCGTAGCTCCAAGGAGTGGGTACAATGAGCAGTTCTTC
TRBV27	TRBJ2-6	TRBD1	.	CASSRDSYSSGANVLTF	TGTGCCAGCTCCCGGGACAGCTACTCCTCTGGGGCCAACGTCCTGACTTTC
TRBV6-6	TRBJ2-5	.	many	CASSFPRETQYF	TGTGCCAGCAGTTTCCCGCGCGAGACCCAGTACTTC
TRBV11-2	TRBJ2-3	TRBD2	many	CASSSIAGGRGDTQYF	TGTGCCAGCAGCTCCATAGCGGGAGGCCGGGGGGATACGCAGTATTTT
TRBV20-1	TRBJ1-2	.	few	CSAWDSGSYGYTF	TGCAGTGCTTGGGACTCAGGTTCCTATGGCTACACCTTC
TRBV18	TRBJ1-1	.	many	CASSPLGTEAFF	TGTGCCAGCTCACCATTGGGCACTGAAGCTTTCTTT
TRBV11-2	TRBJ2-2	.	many	CASSFRGGNTGELFF	TGTGCCAGCAGCTTCCGGGGCGGGAACACCGGGGAGCTGTTTTTT
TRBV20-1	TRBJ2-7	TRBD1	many	CSALDRERLYEQYF	TGCAGTGCCTTGGACAGGGAAAGACTCTACGAGCAGTACTTC
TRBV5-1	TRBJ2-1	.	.	CASSLGRPAYNEQFF	TGCGCCAGCAGCTTGGGGAGGCCGGCCTACAATGAGCAGTTCTTC
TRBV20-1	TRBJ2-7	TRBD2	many	CSAVAGGIEQYF	TGCAGTGCCGTAGCGGGAGGGATTGAGCAGTACTTC
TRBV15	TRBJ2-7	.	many	CATSRAGASHEQYF	TGTGCCACCAGCAGAGCGGGAGCCTCCCACGAGCAGTACTTC
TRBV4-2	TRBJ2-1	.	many	CASSQDNFAFPFF	TGTGCCAGCAGCCAAGATAACTTCGCATTCCCGTTCTTC
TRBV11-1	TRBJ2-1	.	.	CASSRGAGYNEQFF	TGTGCCAGCAGCCGCGGGGCCGGCTACAATGAGCAGTTCTTC
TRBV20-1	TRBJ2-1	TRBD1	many	CSARVGQGVREQFF	TGCAGTGCTAGAGTCGGACAGGGGGTGAGGGAGCAGTTCTTC
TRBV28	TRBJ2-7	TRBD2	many	CASSLAGGEAYEQYF	TGTGCCAGCAGCTTGGCGGGGGGGGAGGCCTACGAGCAGTACTTC
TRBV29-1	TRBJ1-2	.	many	CSVRRQNGYTF	TGCAGCGTCCGCAGACAGAATGGCTACACCTTC
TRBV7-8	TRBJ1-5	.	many	CASSYGPSRNSNQPQHF	TGTGCCAGCAGCTATGGTCCGAGCAGGAATAGCAATCAGCCCCAGCATTTT
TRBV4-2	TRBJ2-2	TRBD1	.	CASGPGTGGRGTGELFF	TGTGCCAGCGGCCCTGGGACAGGGGGCAGAGGCACCGGGGAGCTGTTTTTT
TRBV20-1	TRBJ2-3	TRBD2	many	CSASGGSTDTQYF	TGCAGTGCTAGCGGGGGGAGCACAGATACGCAGTATTTT
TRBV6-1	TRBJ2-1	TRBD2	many	CAIQSGRANPNEQFF	TGTGCGATTCAGTCCGGGAGGGCCAATCCCAATGAGCAGTTCTTC
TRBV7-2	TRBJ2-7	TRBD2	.	CASSLKAGGGYEQYF	TGTGCCAGCAGCTTAAAGGCGGGGGGGGGCTACGAGCAGTACTTC
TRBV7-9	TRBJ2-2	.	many	CASSQNADGELFF	TGTGCCAGCAGCCAAAATGCGGACGGGGAGCTGTTTTTT
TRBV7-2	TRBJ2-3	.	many	CASSPLLDTQYF	TGTGCCAGCAGCCCTCTTTTAGATACGCAGTATTTT
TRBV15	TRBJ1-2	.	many	CATSGGAGINYGYTF	TGTGCCACCAGCGGGGGTGCCGGGATCAACTATGGCTACACCTTC
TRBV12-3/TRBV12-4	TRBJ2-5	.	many	CASTWGEFETQYF	TGTGCCAGCACCTGGGGCGAGTTTGAGACCCAGTACTTC
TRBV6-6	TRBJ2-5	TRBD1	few	CASSGQGRETQYF	TGTGCCAGCAGCGGACAGGGTCGAGAGACCCAGTACTTC
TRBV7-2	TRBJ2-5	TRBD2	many	CASSFRRGVQETQYF	TGTGCCAGCAGCTTTCGGCGGGGGGTGCAAGAGACCCAGTACTTC
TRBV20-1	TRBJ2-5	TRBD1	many	CSASDPRTGAIETQYF	TGCAGTGCTAGCGATCCTCGGACAGGGGCGATAGAGACCCAGTACTTC
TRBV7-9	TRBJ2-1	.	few	CASTSRWESYNEQFF	TGTGCCAGCACCTCTCGGTGGGAGTCCTACAATGAGCAGTTCTTC
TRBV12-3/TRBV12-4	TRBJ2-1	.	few	CASSSRTEYNEQFF	TGTGCCAGCAGTTCGAGGACGGAATACAATGAGCAGTTCTTC
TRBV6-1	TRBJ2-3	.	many	CASRLDWRAATDTQYF	TGTGCCAGCAGGCTCGATTGGAGGGCCGCCACAGATACGCAGTATTTT